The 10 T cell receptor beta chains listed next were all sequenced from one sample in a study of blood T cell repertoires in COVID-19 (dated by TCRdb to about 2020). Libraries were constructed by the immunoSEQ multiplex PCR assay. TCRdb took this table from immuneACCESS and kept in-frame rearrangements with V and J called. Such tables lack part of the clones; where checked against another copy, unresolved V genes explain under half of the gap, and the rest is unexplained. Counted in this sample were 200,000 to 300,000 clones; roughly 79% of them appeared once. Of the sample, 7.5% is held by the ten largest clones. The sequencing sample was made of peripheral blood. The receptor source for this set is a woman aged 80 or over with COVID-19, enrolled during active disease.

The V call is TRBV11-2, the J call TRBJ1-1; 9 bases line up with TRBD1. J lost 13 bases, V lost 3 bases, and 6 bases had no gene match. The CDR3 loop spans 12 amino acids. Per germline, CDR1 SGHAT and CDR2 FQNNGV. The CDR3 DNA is TGTGCCAGCAGCTTGGACAGGGGAAAAGGTTTCTTT. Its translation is CASSLDRGKGFF.

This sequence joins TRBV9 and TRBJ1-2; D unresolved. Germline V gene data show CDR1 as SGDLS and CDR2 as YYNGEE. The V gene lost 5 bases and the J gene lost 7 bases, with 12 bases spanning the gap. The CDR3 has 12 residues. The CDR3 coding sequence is TGTGCCAGCAGTTCTACCGGGTCTGGCTACACCTTC. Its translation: CASSSTGSGYTF. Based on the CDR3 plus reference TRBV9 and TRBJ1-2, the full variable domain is DSGVTQTPKHLITATGQRVTLRCSPRSGDLSVYWYQQSLDQGLQFLIQYYNGEERAKGNILERFSAQQFPDLHSELNLSSLELGDSALYFCASSSTGSGYTFGSGTRLTVV.

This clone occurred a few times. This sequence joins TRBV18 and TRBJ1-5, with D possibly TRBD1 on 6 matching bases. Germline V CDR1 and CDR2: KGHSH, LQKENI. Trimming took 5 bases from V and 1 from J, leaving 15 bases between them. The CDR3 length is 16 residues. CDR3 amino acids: CASSLQAGASNQPQHF. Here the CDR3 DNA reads TGTGCCAGCTCATTACAGGCGGGGGCAAGCAATCAGCCCCAGCATTTT.

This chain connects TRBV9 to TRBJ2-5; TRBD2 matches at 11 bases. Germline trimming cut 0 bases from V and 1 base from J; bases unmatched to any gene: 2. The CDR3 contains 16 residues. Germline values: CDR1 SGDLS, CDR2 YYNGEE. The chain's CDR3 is CASSVATSGGQETQYF. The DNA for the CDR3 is TGTGCCAGCAGCGTAGCTACTAGCGGGGGCCAAGAGACCCAGTACTTC.

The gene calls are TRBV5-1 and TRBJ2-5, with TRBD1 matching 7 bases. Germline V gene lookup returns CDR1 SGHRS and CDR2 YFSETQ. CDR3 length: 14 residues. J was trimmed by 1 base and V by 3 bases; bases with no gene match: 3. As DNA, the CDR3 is TGCGCCAGCAGCTCAGGGACAGTCCAAGAGACCCAGTACTTC. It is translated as CASSSGTVQETQYF.

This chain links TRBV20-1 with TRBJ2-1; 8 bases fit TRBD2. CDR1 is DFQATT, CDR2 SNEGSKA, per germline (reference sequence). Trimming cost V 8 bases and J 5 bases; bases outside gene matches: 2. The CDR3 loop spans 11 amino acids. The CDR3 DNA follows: TGCAGTCCCGGGGGGGACAATGAGCAGTTCTTC. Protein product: CSPGGDNEQFF.

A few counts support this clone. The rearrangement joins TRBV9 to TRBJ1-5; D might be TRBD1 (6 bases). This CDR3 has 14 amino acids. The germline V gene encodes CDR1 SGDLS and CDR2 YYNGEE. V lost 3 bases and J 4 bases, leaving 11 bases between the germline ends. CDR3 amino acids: CASSGPQGNQPQHF. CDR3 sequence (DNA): TGTGCCAGCAGCGGACCCCAGGGGAATCAGCCCCAGCATTTT.

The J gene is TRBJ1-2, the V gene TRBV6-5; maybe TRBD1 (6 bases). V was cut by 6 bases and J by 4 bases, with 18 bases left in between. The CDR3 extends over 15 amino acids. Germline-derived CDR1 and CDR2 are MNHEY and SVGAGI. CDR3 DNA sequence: TGTGCCAGCAGCTCCTCAGGGGCAGGCGGCTATGGCTACACCTTC. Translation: CASSSSGAGGYGYTF.

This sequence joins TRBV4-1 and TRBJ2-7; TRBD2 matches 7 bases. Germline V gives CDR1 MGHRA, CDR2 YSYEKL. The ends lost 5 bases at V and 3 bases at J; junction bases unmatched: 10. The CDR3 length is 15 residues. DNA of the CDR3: TGCGCCAGCAGCGATTTTACGGGGGGTGGCTACGAGCAGTACTTC. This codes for CASSDFTGGGYEQYF.

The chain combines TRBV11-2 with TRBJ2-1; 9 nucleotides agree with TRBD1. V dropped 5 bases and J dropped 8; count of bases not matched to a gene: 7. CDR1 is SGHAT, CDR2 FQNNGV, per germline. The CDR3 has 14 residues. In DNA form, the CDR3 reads TGTGCCAGCAGCCAAAATACAGGGGGCGATGAGCAGTTCTTC. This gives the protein CASSQNTGGDEQFF. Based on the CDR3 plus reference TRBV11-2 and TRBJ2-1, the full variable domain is EAGVAQSPRYKIIEKRQSVAFWCNPISGHATLYWYQQILGQGPKLLIQFQNNGVVDDSQLPKDRFSAERLKGVDSTLKIQPAKLEDSAVYLCASSQNTGGDEQFFGPGTRLTVL.